This T cell receptor (beta chain) comes out of a study of T cell responses to AZD1222 COVID-19 vaccine. V gave up 5 bases and J gave up 5 bases, with 28 bases separating them. The CDR3 loop spans 18 amino acids. Germline V gene data show CDR1 as LNHDA and CDR2 as SQIVND (reference sequence). TCRdb's table, derived via immunoSEQ multiplex PCR, lists solely in-frame clones and lacks some. The data contain about 120,000 clones, roughly nine tenths of them seen just once; the ten biggest clones take up about 2.7%. Sequenced material: peripheral blood, taken on day 0 of AZD1222 vaccination. This receptor was identified in an adult in good health. The chain combines TRBV19 with TRBJ2-7, with a weak D call TRBD1 (7 bases). This CDR3 reads CASSHRGVPGLGLHEQYF. The CDR3 DNA follows: TGTGCCAGTAGTCACAGGGGAGTCCCAGGCTTGGGACTCCACGAGCAGTACTTC. Supplemented by reference TRBV19 and TRBJ2-7, the full variable domain reads DGGITQSPKYLFRKEGQNVTLSCEQNLNHDAMYWYRQDPGQGLRLIYYSQIVNDFQKGDIAEGYSVSREKKESFPLTVTSAQKNPTAFYLCASSHRGVPGLGLHEQYFGPGTRLTVT.